Listed below are T cell receptor beta chains from one sample, sequenced in a study of cytomegalovirus exposure and HLA in healthy donors. Here immunoSEQ multiplex PCR was the method, and the copy in TCRdb shows in-frame clones only, minus some. In the table there are around 280,000 clones, about 90% of which are singletons. The specimen was PBMCs. The origin of the receptors is a woman aged 18-29 years in good health and CMV-seronegative. The CDR3 runs from the conserved cysteine through the conserved F or W. The D gene is left open where the match is weak. The size of a clone is reported for some rows only, either as once, few or many, or as a class for expanded clones.

j_call,cdr3_length,v_call,d_call,clone_size,cdr3_aa,cdr3_nt
TRBJ2-3,14,TRBV7-9,TRBD2,.,CASSEAGGTDTQYF,TGTGCCAGCAGCGAAGCGGGGGGCACAGATACGCAGTATTTT
TRBJ1-1,13,TRBV2,.,.,CASSEAAVGRAFF,TGTGCCAGCAGTGAAGCAGCGGTAGGGAGGGCTTTCTTT
TRBJ1-3,15,TRBV19,TRBD1,.,CASSTTGAIGNTIYF,TGTGCCAGTAGTACTACAGGGGCAATTGGAAACACCATATATTTT
TRBJ2-3,13,TRBV6-6,.,.,CASSYPGTDTQYF,TGTGCCAGCAGTTACCCTGGCACAGATACGCAGTATTTT
TRBJ2-5,15,TRBV9,TRBD2,.,CASTPGGEIWRTQYF,TGTGCCAGCACCCCGGGGGGTGAGATCTGGCGGACCCAGTACTTC
TRBJ2-3,14,TRBV6-5,TRBD2,.,CASCTAGNTDTQYF,TGTGCCAGCTGTACAGCGGGAAACACAGATACGCAGTATTTT
TRBJ1-6,14,TRBV6-6,.,once,CASSSDYGNSPLHF,TGTGCCAGCAGCTCCGATTACGGTAATTCACCCCTCCACTTT
TRBJ2-3,17,TRBV7-9,TRBD1,.,CASSLAAGGGGTDTQYF,TGTGCCAGCAGCTTAGCGGCAGGGGGTGGGGGCACAGATACGCAGTATTTT
TRBJ2-1,16,TRBV5-8,TRBD2,.,CASSGGLAVIYNEQFF,TGTGCCAGCAGCGGGGGACTAGCGGTTATCTACAATGAGCAGTTCTTC
TRBJ1-4,13,TRBV5-1,.,.,CASSLAANEKLFF,TGCGCCAGCAGCTTGGCCGCTAATGAAAAACTGTTTTTT
TRBJ2-1,17,TRBV15,TRBD1,few,CATSRDVRDRGLYEQFF,TGTGCCACCAGCAGGGATGTTCGGGACAGGGGGCTTTATGAGCAGTTCTTC
TRBJ2-1,12,TRBV19,TRBD1,.,CASRADRGQQFF,TGTGCCAGTAGGGCCGACAGGGGTCAGCAGTTCTTC
TRBJ2-7,16,TRBV10-1,.,.,CASSDPRHSGSYEQYF,TGCGCCAGCAGTGACCCTCGACACTCGGGGTCCTACGAGCAGTACTTC
TRBJ2-2,15,TRBV7-2,TRBD2,.,CASSPGLAGAGELFF,TGTGCCAGCAGCCCGGGACTAGCGGGGGCCGGGGAGCTGTTTTTT
TRBJ2-7,14,TRBV30,TRBD1,.,CAWSVGTGAYEQYF,TGTGCCTGGAGTGTAGGGACAGGGGCCTACGAGCAGTACTTC
TRBJ2-1,16,TRBV15,TRBD1,.,CATSRPDGTGSNEQFF,TGTGCCACCAGCAGACCCGACGGGACAGGGAGCAATGAGCAGTTCTTC
TRBJ2-3,19,TRBV27,TRBD2,once,CASSLFTSGGGNLGDTQYF,TGTGCCAGCAGTTTATTTACGTCCGGCGGGGGGAACCTAGGGGATACGCAGTATTTT
TRBJ1-4,16,TRBV9,TRBD1,once,CASSRRQGSTNEKLFF,TGTGCCAGCAGCAGACGACAGGGGTCAACTAATGAAAAACTGTTTTTT
TRBJ2-7,16,TRBV7-9,.,.,CASSFRDSLPPYEQYF,TGTGCCAGCAGCTTCCGAGACAGCCTCCCTCCCTACGAGCAGTACTTC
TRBJ1-1,15,TRBV27,.,.,CASSLRGGAITEAFF,TGTGCCAGCAGTCTACGGGGTGGAGCGATCACTGAAGCTTTCTTT
TRBJ1-1,13,TRBV2,.,once,CARTSGGLTEAFF,TGTGCCAGGACTTCCGGGGGGCTGACTGAAGCTTTCTTT
TRBJ1-1,15,TRBV5-5,.,.,CASSPPVTGDTEAFF,TGTGCCAGCAGCCCGCCCGTCACAGGAGACACTGAAGCTTTCTTT
TRBJ2-2,14,TRBV6-5,TRBD1,.,CASWAGGRTGELFF,TGTGCCAGCTGGGCAGGGGGCAGGACCGGGGAGCTGTTTTTT
TRBJ1-2,17,TRBV27,TRBD1,once,CASSSSGTGGPLYGYTF,TGTGCCAGCAGTTCATCCGGGACAGGGGGCCCCCTCTATGGCTACACCTTC
TRBJ2-3,19,TRBV5-1,TRBD2,.,CASSFGVKTSGRSTDTQYF,TGCGCCAGCAGCTTTGGGGTTAAGACTAGCGGGCGCAGCACAGATACGCAGTATTTT
TRBJ1-3,15,TRBV4-1,.,.,CASSQDGSGGNTIYF,TGCGCCAGCAGCCAAGATGGCTCAGGTGGAAACACCATATATTTT
TRBJ2-5,12,TRBV5-6,.,.,CASSPGSSTQYF,TGTGCCAGCAGCCCGGGATCTAGTACCCAGTACTTC
TRBJ1-5,13,TRBV6-5,.,.,CASSLDSYQPQHF,TGTGCCAGCAGTCTGGACAGTTATCAGCCCCAGCATTTT
TRBJ1-2,19,TRBV9,TRBD1,once,CASSPDGTAMVVANYGYTF,TGTGCCAGCAGCCCCGACGGGACAGCCATGGTGGTGGCTAACTATGGCTACACCTTC
TRBJ2-5,12,TRBV10-3,.,once,CAISDPSGKQYF,TGTGCCATCAGTGACCCGTCGGGGAAGCAGTACTTC
TRBJ2-7,15,TRBV5-1,TRBD2,.,CASSPNSGGPYEQYF,TGCGCCAGCAGCCCTAATAGCGGGGGGCCTTACGAGCAGTACTTC
TRBJ1-6,15,TRBV21-1,.,.,CASSQRRGFNSPLHF,TGTGCCAGCAGCCAAAGGAGAGGATTCAATTCACCCCTCCACTTT
TRBJ1-2,15,TRBV10-1,TRBD1,.,CASSAGTEPYYGYTF,TGCGCCAGCAGTGCCGGGACAGAGCCCTACTATGGCTACACCTTC
TRBJ1-5,14,TRBV10-3,.,.,CAISDRAVSGPQHF,TGTGCCATCAGTGATAGAGCGGTCTCCGGGCCCCAGCATTTT
TRBJ2-2,13,TRBV5-5,.,.,CASSLIITGELFF,TGTGCCAGCAGCTTGATTATCACCGGGGAGCTGTTTTTT
TRBJ2-6,16,TRBV27,.,once,CASRRSPGLGANVLTF,TGTGCCAGCCGTCGATCCCCGGGTCTCGGGGCCAACGTCCTGACTTTC
TRBJ2-7,12,TRBV13,TRBD1,.,CASSPDRNEQYF,TGTGCCAGCAGCCCGGACAGGAACGAGCAGTACTTC
TRBJ2-1,15,TRBV9,TRBD2,.,CASSVGGASYNEQFF,TGTGCCAGCAGCGTCGGGGGGGCCTCCTACAATGAGCAGTTCTTC
TRBJ1-2,17,TRBV5-4,TRBD1,.,CASSQGQGGFSNYGYTF,TGTGCCAGCAGCCAGGGACAGGGAGGCTTTTCTAACTATGGCTACACCTTC
TRBJ1-1,15,TRBV6-5,.,.,CASSYSRRENTEAFF,TGTGCCAGCAGTTACTCGAGGAGGGAGAACACTGAAGCTTTCTTT
TRBJ1-2,20,TRBV27,TRBD1,.,CASSFLLTAGTGGQGHGYTF,TGTGCCAGCAGTTTCTTACTAACCGCCGGGACAGGGGGGCAGGGTCATGGCTACACCTTC
TRBJ2-7,15,TRBV10-3,TRBD2,.,CAISQLASSSYEQYF,TGTGCCATCAGTCAACTAGCGTCCAGCTCCTACGAGCAGTACTTC
TRBJ2-7,14,TRBV5-8,.,.,CASSWGSGAYEQYF,TGTGCCAGCAGCTGGGGCTCAGGGGCCTACGAGCAGTACTTC
TRBJ2-1,15,TRBV5-1,.,.,CASAGGGAPYNEQFF,TGCGCCAGCGCCGGTGGGGGGGCCCCCTACAATGAGCAGTTCTTC
TRBJ2-5,13,TRBV5-6,.,.,CASKRGIPETQYF,TGTGCCAGCAAACGGGGTATCCCAGAGACCCAGTACTTC